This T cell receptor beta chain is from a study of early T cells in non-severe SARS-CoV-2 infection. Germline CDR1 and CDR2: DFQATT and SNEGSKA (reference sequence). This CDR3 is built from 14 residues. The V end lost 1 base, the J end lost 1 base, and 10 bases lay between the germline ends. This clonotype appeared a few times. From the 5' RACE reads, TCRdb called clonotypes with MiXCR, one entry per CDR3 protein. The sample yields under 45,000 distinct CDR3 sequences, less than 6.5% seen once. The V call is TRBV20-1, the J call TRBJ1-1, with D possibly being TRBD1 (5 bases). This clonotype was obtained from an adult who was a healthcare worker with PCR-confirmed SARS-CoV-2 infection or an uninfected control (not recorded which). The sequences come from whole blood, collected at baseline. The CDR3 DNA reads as TGCAGTGCTAGAGGAGGAGGGGCGAACACTGAAGCTTTCTTT. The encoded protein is CSARGGGANTEAFF.